Shown below are 11 T cell receptor beta chains from a single sample sequenced in a study of shared clonotypes between healthy human individuals. Generated by immunoSEQ multiplex PCR, the TCRdb table keeps only in-frame clones and is missing some. Of approximately 2.4 million clones in the sample, approximately 94% were seen once. Sequencing was performed on naive CD4+ T cells sorted from blood. Subset specified: CD45RA+ positively selected. The source of these receptors is a man younger than 35 in good health.

This clone is a singleton in its sample. CDR3 in amino acids: CASVIRANEKLFF. The CDR3 coding sequence is TGCGCCAGCGTTATCCGGGCTAATGAAAAACTGTTTTTT. The chain joins TRBV5-1 to TRBJ1-4; D gene unclear. Trimming stripped 7 bases from V and 3 bases from J, with 10 bases between. Germline assignment: CDR1 SGHRS and CDR2 YFSETQ. CDR3 length: 13 residues.

A remark on this clone: The DNA is left out, because the CDR3 cannot be placed on it with certainty; the CDR3 is given as TCRdb lists it. The CDR3 loop is CASSKRASWGGGNQPQHF. The rearrangement uses TRBV21-1 and TRBJ1-5. TRBV21-1 is termed a pseudogene. The CDR3 spans 18 residues, counting both ends.

This clone has a single count. The chain is built from TRBV6-5 and TRBJ1-1; 7 nucleotides match TRBD1. Germline V gene lookup returns CDR1 MNHEY and CDR2 SVGAGI. The CDR3 is 13 amino acids. The V gene end was trimmed by 6 bases and the J gene end by 1 base; junction bases not matched to a gene: 2. The DNA for the CDR3 is TGTGCCAGCAGCACAGGGGCGAACACTGAAGCTTTCTTT. This encodes CASSTGANTEAFF.

The chain carries TRBV27 and TRBJ1-2; maybe TRBD1 (5 bases). Germline V CDR1 and CDR2: MNHEY, SMNVEV (reference sequence). V lost 3 bases to trimming and J lost 6 bases, with 23 bases between them. The CDR3 length is 17 residues. CDR3 residues: CASSFTPGREDGNGYTF. CDR3 nucleotides: TGTGCCAGCAGTTTTACCCCCGGCAGGGAAGATGGGAATGGCTACACCTTC.

This chain's CDR3 is CASSPELGANYGYTF. The CDR3 DNA follows: TGTGCCAGCAGCCCTGAGTTAGGGGCGAACTATGGCTACACCTTC. The chain is built from TRBV14 and TRBJ1-2, with D perhaps matching TRBD1 (5 bases). Germline CDR1 and CDR2: SGHDN and FVKESK. The CDR3 runs 15 residues. The germline V and J ends were trimmed by 4 bases and 2 bases, with 14 bases remaining between them. Complete variable domain (other parts from reference TRBV14 and TRBJ1-2): EAGVTQFPSHSVIEKGQTVTLRCDPISGHDNLYWYRRVMGKEIKFLLHFVKESKQDESGMPNNRFLAERTGGTYSTLKVQPAELEDSGVYFCASSPELGANYGYTFGSGTRLTVV.

This rearrangement joins TRBV28 to TRBJ2-7; D remains unclear. Looked up from germline, CDR1 is MDHEN and CDR2 is SYDVKM. Trimming left V 8 bases short and J 3 bases short, with 14 bases between. This CDR3 is 13 amino acids long. CDR3 protein: CASGLVGYYEQYF. In nucleotides, the CDR3 is TGTGCCAGCGGTCTGGTGGGATACTACGAGCAGTACTTC.

The chain carries TRBV10-3 and TRBJ2-3; D remains ambiguous. V was trimmed by 2 bases and J by 2 bases, leaving 11 bases between them. CDR1 and CDR2 (germline): ENHRY, SYGVKD. The CDR3 is 15 amino acids. The CDR3 DNA sequence: TGTGCCATCAGTGAGGGCCACGGTGTCACAGATACGCAGTATTTT. Translating it yields CAISEGHGVTDTQYF.

This sequence joins TRBV28 and TRBJ2-7; no clear D. CDR3 size: 14 residues. Deletions cut 2 bases from V and 0 bases from J, with 8 bases between. Germline V gene lookup returns CDR1 MDHEN and CDR2 SYDVKM. Here the CDR3 reads CASSLVSSSYEQYF. In DNA, the CDR3 is TGTGCCAGCAGTTTAGTCTCCAGCTCCTACGAGCAGTACTTC.

The chain is built from TRBV29-1 and TRBJ1-4; TRBD1 agrees at 9 bases. Germline CDR1 SQVTM, CDR2 ANQGSEA. The trim removed 6 bases at V and 8 bases at J, leaving 7 bases unmatched. This CDR3 region has 13 residues. CDR3 coding DNA: TGCAGCGTCGTACAGGGGGCCGGGGAAAAACTGTTTTTT. Residues: CSVVQGAGEKLFF.

The rearrangement joins TRBV5-1 to TRBJ2-7; 14 nucleotides match TRBD2. The CDR3 loop spans 16 amino acids. The V segment lost 4 bases and the J segment 3 bases; nucleotides outside the gene matches: 6. In germline, CDR1 is SGHRS, CDR2 YFSETQ. The CDR3 bases are TGCGCCAGCAGCACCGGGACTAGCGGGGGATTCTACGAGCAGTACTTC. It yields the protein CASSTGTSGGFYEQYF.

The V call is TRBV7-2, the J call TRBJ2-7; tentatively, D is TRBD2 (5 bases). Germline lookup yields CDR1 SGHTA and CDR2 FQGNSA. This CDR3 spans 15 amino acids. Trimming took 5 bases from V and 1 from J, leaving 15 bases between them. The CDR3 loop is CASSPDRWRSYEQYF. In DNA, the CDR3 is TGTGCCAGCAGCCCAGATAGGTGGAGGTCCTACGAGCAGTACTTC. The full variable domain, its missing parts supplied by reference TRBV7-2 and TRBJ2-7, is GAGVSQSPSNKVTEKGKDVELRCDPISGHTALYWYRQSLGQGLEFLIYFQGNSAPDKSGLPSDRFSAERTGGSVSTLTIQRTQQEDSAVYLCASSPDRWRSYEQYFGPGTRLTVT.